This passage covers 2 T cell receptor beta chains from one sample sequenced in a study of CD8+ T cells in alopecia areata. RNA, once extracted, was reverse transcribed into cDNA for use as the sequencing template. Some clones are missing from TCRdb's copy, which holds only in-frame ones; the method was immunoSEQ multiplex PCR. The sample holds 200,000 or so clones, 55% to 75% seen once. Treatment defined: oral pan-JAK inhibitor, 5-10 mg twice daily. This material consisted of CD4+ T cells sorted from blood, taken at week 24, from a patient treated with tofacitinib. The receptors originated from a human donor with alopecia areata.

This chain uses TRBV5-6 with TRBJ2-3; 9 bases agree with TRBD1. Germline V CDR1 and CDR2: SGHDT, YYEEEE. Trimming removed 6 bases from V and 5 bases from J; junction bases left unmatched: 13. The CDR3 has 16 amino acids. CDR3 in amino acids: CASNSQRQGVLDTQYF. Here the CDR3 DNA reads TGTGCCAGCAACTCCCAGAGACAGGGGGTGTTAGATACGCAGTATTTT.

This clone came up many times. The gene calls are TRBV6-6 and TRBJ2-3; TRBD1 is a possible D gene (6 bases). The V end was cut by 8 bases, the J end by 4 bases, with 13 bases between. The CDR3 is made up of 13 amino acids. Germline CDR1 reads MNHNY; CDR2 reads SVGAGI (reference sequence). In DNA form, the CDR3 reads TGTGCCAGCCGTACAGGGTGGCCAGATACGCAGTATTTT. It encodes CASRTGWPDTQYF.